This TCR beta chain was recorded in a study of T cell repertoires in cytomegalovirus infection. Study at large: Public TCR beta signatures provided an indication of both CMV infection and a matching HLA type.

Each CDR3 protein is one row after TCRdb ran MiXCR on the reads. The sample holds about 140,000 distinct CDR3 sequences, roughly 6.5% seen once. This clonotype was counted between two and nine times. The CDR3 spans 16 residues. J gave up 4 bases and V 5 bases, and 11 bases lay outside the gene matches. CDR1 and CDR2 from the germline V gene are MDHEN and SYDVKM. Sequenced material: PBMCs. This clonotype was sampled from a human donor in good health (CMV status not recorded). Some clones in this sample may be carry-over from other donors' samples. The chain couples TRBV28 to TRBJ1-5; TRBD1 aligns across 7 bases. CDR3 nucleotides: TGTGCCAGCAGTCACGCGGCCCAGGGGGGAAATCAGCCCCAGCATTTT. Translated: CASSHAAQGGNQPQHF.